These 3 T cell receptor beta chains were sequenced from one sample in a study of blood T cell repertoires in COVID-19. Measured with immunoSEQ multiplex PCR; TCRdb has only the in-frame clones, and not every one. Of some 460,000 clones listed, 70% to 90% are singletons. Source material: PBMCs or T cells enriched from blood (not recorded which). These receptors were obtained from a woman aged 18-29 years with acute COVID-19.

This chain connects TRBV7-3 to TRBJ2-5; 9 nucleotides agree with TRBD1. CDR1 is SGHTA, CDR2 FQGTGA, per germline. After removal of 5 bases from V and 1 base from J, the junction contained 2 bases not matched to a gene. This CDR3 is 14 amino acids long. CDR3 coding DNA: TGTGCCAGCAGCACGACAGGGGGCCAAGAGACCCAGTACTTC. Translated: CASSTTGGQETQYF.

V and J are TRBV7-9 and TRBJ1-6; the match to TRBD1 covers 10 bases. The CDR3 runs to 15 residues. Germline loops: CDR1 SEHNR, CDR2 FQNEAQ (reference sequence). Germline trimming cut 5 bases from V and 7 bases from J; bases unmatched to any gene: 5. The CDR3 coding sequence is TGTGCCAGCAGCGTCGACAGGGGGCGAAATTCACCCCTCCACTTT. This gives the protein CASSVDRGRNSPLHF.

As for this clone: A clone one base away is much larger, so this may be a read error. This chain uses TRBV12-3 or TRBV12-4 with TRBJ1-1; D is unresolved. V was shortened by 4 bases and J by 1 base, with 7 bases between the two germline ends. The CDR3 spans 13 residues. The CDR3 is CASSSRQNTEAFF. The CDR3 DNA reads TGTGCCAGCAGTTCTCGACAGAACACTGAAGCTTTCTTT.